Listed below are T cell receptor beta chains from one sample, sequenced in a study of tumor-infiltrating lymphocytes in primary liver carcinoma. TCRdb reprocessed the multiplex PCR reads with MiXCR, giving one entry per CDR3 protein. This sample carries approximately 120,000 distinct CDR3 sequences, 64% of them seen once, and the ten largest clones take approximately 8.9%. Sequencing input: liver tumor tissue from sampling region 3. These receptors came from a woman aged 60-75 years with primary liver carcinoma and hepatitis B virus infection. The CDR3 runs from the conserved cysteine through the conserved F or W. D genes are given only for firm matches. A clone size is listed for some rows: how often the clone was seen (once, few, many), or a class if it is expanded.

V,J,D,size,DNA,CDR3
TRBV20-1,TRBJ1-5,.,.,TGCAGTGCTACCCCAGCAGAAGGGCTCGATAATCAGCCCCAGCGTTTT,CSATPAEGLDNQPQRF
TRBV11-3,TRBJ2-1,TRBD2,few,TGTGCCGGCAGTTTAGGTCAAGGCGGGAGGGCCGACTACAATGAGCAGTTCTTC,CAGSLGQGGRADYNEQFF
TRBV7-8,TRBJ2-5,.,.,TGTGACAGCAGCTTTGGTTCGGGCGGACAAGAGACCCAGTACTTC,CDSSFGSGGQETQYF
TRBV6-1,TRBJ1-1,.,many,TGTGCCAGCAGTGGACCAGGGGCCAGGATTTGGGACACTGAAGCTTTCTTT,CASSGPGARIWDTEAFF
TRBV5-4,TRBJ2-6,.,many,TGTGCCAGCAGCTCGGACAGCTCTGGGGCCAACGTCCTGACTTTC,CASSSDSSGANVLTF
TRBV20-1,TRBJ2-3,TRBD1,few,TGCAGTGGGGACAGGGGTAGCGCTAGCACAGATACGCAGTATTTT,CSGDRGSASTDTQYF
TRBV2,TRBJ2-1,TRBD2,.,TGTGCCAGCAGTTCCCTAGCGGGAACCTACAATGAGCAGTTCTTC,CASSSLAGTYNEQFF
TRBV7-8,TRBJ2-5,TRBD2,many,TGTGCCAGCAGCTTGTGGGCGCGGGAGATGGTAGAGACCCAGTACTTC,CASSLWAREMVETQYF
TRBV29-1,TRBJ2-1,.,.,TGCAGCACTAAAGCGAGGGGTTTCGGTGAGCAGTTCTTC,CSTKARGFGEQFF
TRBV6-1,TRBJ2-1,TRBD2,.,TGTGCCAGCAAAGGGACTAGCAGGGCTTATGAGCAATTCTTC,CASKGTSRAYEQFF
TRBV28,TRBJ2-2,TRBD2,.,TGTGCCAGCAGTTTTGGAGGGGCCCTAGCGGGAGGGCCCGGGGAGCTGTTTTTT,CASSFGGALAGGPGELFF
TRBV5-1,TRBJ2-3,.,.,TGCGCCAGCAGCTTTGGGGGTCGGGGGACAGATACGCAGTATTTT,CASSFGGRGTDTQYF
TRBV6-6,TRBJ1-1,.,many,TGTGCCAGCAGTACCGGGACGGCGTTAGGACACTCTGAAGCTTTCTTT,CASSTGTALGHSEAFF
TRBV11-3,TRBJ2-3,.,.,TGTGCCAGCAGCCGAACTAGCAAGACAACTGACGCGCAGTATTTT,CASSRTSKTTDAQYF
TRBV28,TRBJ1-5,.,.,TGTGCCAGCAGAAACAACCTTCAGCCCCAGCATTTT,CASRNNLQPQHF
TRBV19,TRBJ1-1,.,.,TGTGCCAGTAGTAAGGGATTTGAAGCTTTCTTT,CASSKGFEAFF
TRBV28,TRBJ2-2,TRBD2,.,TGTGCCAGCAGTTTTCCTAGCGGGAGGGTTCGGACCGGGGAGCTGTTTTTT,CASSFPSGRVRTGELFF
TRBV12-3/TRBV12-4,TRBJ2-5,TRBD2,.,TGTGCCAGCAGTTCCACTAGCGCTAGGGCCGGGGAGACCCAGTACTTC,CASSSTSARAGETQYF
TRBV11-2,TRBJ2-1,TRBD2,few,TGTGCCAGCAGCCGCAGACAGGGGGGCGCGGGGCTAGCGGGAGGGTCAGGCTGCAATGAGCAGTTCTTC,CASSRRQGGAGLAGGSGCNEQFF
TRBV28,TRBJ2-3,.,.,TGTGCCAGCAGTCCCGACCAGCTACAAGATACGCAGTATTTT,CASSPDQLQDTQYF
TRBV30,TRBJ1-4,.,many,TGTGCCTGGCTGGCGGGCCTAAAACTGTTTTTT,CAWLAGLKLFF
TRBV7-9,TRBJ2-2,TRBD2,many,TGTGCCAGCAGCCGTAGCGGGAGAGGGAACACCGGGGAGCTGTTTTTT,CASSRSGRGNTGELFF
TRBV7-8,TRBJ1-1,.,few,TGTGTCAGCAGCTTAGCCAGATCGAACACTGAAGCTTTCTTT,CVSSLARSNTEAFF
TRBV30,TRBJ2-1,.,.,TGTGCCTACGCACTAGCAGGAGCTCGGGATGAGAAGTTCTTC,CAYALAGARDEKFF
TRBV4-1,TRBJ1-2,TRBD1,many,TGCGCCAGCAGCCAGAGACAGGGGGCGCTGGCTAACTATGGCTACACCTTC,CASSQRQGALANYGYTF
TRBV11-2,TRBJ2-7,.,.,TGTGCCAGCACTCCAACCTATACGGGGGCTAGCCCCTACGAGAAGTACTTC,CASTPTYTGASPYEKYF
TRBV11-2,TRBJ2-5,.,.,TGTGCCAGCAGCTCGAGAGGGGGGGCTCCACGAGAGACACAGTACTTC,CASSSRGGAPRETQYF
TRBV4-2,TRBJ2-7,.,.,TGTGCCAATAGCCAATCAGGGGCCTACGGGCAGTACTTC,CANSQSGAYGQYF
TRBV28,TRBJ1-1,TRBD1,few,TGTGCCAGCAGCCCGCGGACAGGGGCTGGAACTGAAGCTTTCTTT,CASSPRTGAGTEAFF
TRBV28,TRBJ2-7,TRBD1,.,TGTGCCTGCAAAGGACAGGGGGCGGGAATCGACGAGCAGTACTTC,CACKGQGAGIDEQYF
TRBV30,TRBJ2-5,.,.,TGTGCCTGGAGTATGGAGCAATTGGGGACCCAGTACTTC,CAWSMEQLGTQYF
TRBV11-1,TRBJ2-1,.,.,TGTACCAGCAGCTGGACACTTTCCGACGATGAGTACTTCTTC,CTSSWTLSDDEYFF
TRBV11-2,TRBJ2-3,.,.,TGTGCCAGCAACTTAGATGAGCGGATCAGCACAGATACACAGTATTTT,CASNLDERISTDTQYF
TRBV29-1,TRBJ1-1,.,.,TGCAGCGTTGCTAATGGGGCAAACACTGAAGCTTTCTTT,CSVANGANTEAFF
TRBV6-6,TRBJ1-6,TRBD1,many,TGTGCCAGCATTAAGACAGGGCCCCCCTCCGGGTCACCCCTCCACTTT,CASIKTGPPSGSPLHF
TRBV5-8,TRBJ2-5,.,many,TGTGCCAGCAGCCCCGGACGGACGATCCAAGAGACCCAGTACTTC,CASSPGRTIQETQYF